This TCR beta chain was identified in a study of CD8 T cells in Susac syndrome. Overall study: When blood was collected, patients with Susac syndrome were therapy-naive, were taking corticosteroids, or were receiving intravenous immunoglobulin alone.

The RNA input was roughly 0.45 to 1 ug, and it was reverse transcribed with random hexamers. The immunoSEQ assay covered 54 Vbeta and 13 Jbeta segments for CDR3. TCRdb used MiXCR to reprocess the immunoSEQ multiplex PCR reads, holding one entry per CDR3 protein. There are about 150,000 distinct CDR3 sequences in the sample; approximately 96% occur only once, and around 0.15% lies in the top ten. Points on this clonotype: Its specificity is unknown.

V shed 3 bases and J shed 4 bases, with 10 bases lying between them. CDR3 length: 14 residues. CDR1 is KGHSH, CDR2 LQKENI, per germline. Study findings and constraints: The CD4+ T cell repertoires in Susac syndrome were not clonally expanded.

TEMRA cells were enriched by FACS, and CD4+ and CD8+ T cells were negatively isolated. The receptor was isolated from a human donor with Susac syndrome. V gene TRBV18 combines with J gene TRBJ1-5; D unclear. The sequencing sample was made of CD4+ T cells from PBMCs. DNA for the CDR3: TGTGCCAGCTCACCGCGAGACGGAAATCAGCCCCAGCATTTT. It yields the protein CASSPRDGNQPQHF.